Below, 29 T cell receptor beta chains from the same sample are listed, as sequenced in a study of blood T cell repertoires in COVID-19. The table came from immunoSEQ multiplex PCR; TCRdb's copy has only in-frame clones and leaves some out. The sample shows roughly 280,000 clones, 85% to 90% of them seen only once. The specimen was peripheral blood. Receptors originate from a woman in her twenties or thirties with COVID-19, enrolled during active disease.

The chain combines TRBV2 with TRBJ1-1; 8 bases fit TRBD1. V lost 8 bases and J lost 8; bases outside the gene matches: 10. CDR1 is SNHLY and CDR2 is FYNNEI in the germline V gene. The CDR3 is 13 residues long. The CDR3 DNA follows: TGTGCCAGCCGGGACAGGTACCCGGGGGAAGCTTTCTTT. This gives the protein CASRDRYPGEAFF.

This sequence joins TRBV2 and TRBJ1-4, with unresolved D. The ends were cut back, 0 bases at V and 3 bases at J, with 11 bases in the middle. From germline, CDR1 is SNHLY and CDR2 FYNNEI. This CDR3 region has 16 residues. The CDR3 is CASSEALAWANEKLFF. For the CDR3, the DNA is TGTGCCAGCAGTGAAGCGCTAGCATGGGCTAATGAAAAACTGTTTTTT. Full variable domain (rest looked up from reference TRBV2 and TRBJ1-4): EPEVTQTPSHQVTQMGQEVILRCVPISNHLYFYWYRQILGQKVEFLVSFYNNEISEKSEIFDDQFSVERPDGSNFTLKIRSTKLEDSAMYFCASSEALAWANEKLFFGSGTQLSVL.

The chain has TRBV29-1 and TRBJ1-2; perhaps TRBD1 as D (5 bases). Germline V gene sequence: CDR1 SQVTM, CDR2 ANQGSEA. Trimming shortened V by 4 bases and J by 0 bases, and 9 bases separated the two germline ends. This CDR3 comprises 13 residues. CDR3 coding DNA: TGCAGCGTTGTAGGGGAAACTAACTATGGCTACACCTTC. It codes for CSVVGETNYGYTF.

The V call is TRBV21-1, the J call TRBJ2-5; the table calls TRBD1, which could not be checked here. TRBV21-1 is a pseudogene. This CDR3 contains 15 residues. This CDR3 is CASSNGRDIKETQYF. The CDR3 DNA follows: TGTGCCAGCAGCAACGGCAGGGACATTAAGGAGACCCAGTACTTC.

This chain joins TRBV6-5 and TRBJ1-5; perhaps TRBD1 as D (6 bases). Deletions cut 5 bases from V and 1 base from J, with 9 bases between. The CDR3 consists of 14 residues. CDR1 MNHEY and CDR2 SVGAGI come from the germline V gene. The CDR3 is CASSNGQSNQPQHF. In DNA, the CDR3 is TGTGCCAGCAGTAACGGACAGAGCAATCAGCCCCAGCATTTT.

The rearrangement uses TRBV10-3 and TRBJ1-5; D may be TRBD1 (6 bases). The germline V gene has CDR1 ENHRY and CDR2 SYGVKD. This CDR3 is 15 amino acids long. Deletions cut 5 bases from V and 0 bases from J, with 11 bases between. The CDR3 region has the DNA TGTGCCATCAGTCCGACAGGCCTTAGCAATCAGCCCCAGCATTTT. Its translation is CAISPTGLSNQPQHF.

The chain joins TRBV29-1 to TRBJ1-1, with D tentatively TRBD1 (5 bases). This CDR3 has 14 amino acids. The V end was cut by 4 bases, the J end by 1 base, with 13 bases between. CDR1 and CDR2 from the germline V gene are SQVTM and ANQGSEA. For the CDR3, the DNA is TGCAGCGTTGTATCCAGGACATCGAACACTGAAGCTTTCTTT. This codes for CSVVSRTSNTEAFF. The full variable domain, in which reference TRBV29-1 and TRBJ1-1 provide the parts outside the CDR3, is SAVISQKPSRDICQRGTSLTIQCQVDSQVTMMFWYRQQPGQSLTLIATANQGSEATYESGFVIDKFPISRPNLTFSTLTVSNMSPEDSSIYLCSVVSRTSNTEAFFGQGTRLTVV.

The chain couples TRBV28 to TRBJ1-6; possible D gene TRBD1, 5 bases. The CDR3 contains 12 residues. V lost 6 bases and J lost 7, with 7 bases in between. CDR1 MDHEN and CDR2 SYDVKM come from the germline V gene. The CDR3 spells CASSSGNSPLHF. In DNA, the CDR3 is TGTGCCAGCAGCTCAGGGAATTCACCCCTCCACTTT.

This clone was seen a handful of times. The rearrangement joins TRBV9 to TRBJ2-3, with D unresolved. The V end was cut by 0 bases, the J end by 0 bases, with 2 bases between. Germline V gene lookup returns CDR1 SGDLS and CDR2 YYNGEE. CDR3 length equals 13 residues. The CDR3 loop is CASSVASTDTQYF. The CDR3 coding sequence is TGTGCCAGCAGCGTAGCTAGCACAGATACGCAGTATTTT.

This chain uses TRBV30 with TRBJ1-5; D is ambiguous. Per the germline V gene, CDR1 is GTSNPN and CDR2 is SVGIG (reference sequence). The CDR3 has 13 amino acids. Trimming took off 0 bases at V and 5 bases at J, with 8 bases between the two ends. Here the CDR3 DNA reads TGTGCCTGGAGTGTGAACAGCTATCAGCCCCAGCATTTT. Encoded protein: CAWSVNSYQPQHF.

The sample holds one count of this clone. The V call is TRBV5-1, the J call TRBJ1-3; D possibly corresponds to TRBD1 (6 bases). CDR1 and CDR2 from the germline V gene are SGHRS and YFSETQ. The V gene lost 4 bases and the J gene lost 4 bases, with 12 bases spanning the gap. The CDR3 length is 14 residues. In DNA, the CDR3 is TGCGCCAGCAGCGTAACAGGGACCGGAAACACCATATATTTT. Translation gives CASSVTGTGNTIYF.

CDR3 in DNA: TGTGCCAGCAGCCAACGCGTTCCAACGAGCCAAAGGGGAGAAAAACTGTTTTTT. It specifies CASSQRVPTSQRGEKLFF. The gene calls are TRBV3-1 (or the pseudogene TRBV3-2) and TRBJ1-4, with a possible D match to TRBD1 (5 bases). Germline lookup yields CDR1 LGHDT and CDR2 YNNKEL (reference sequence). There are 18 residues in the CDR3. The germline V and J ends were trimmed by 2 bases and 8 bases, with 24 bases remaining between them.

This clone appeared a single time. Here the CDR3 DNA reads TGTGCCAGCAGCTTCCAGGCCAGGGAGCAGTTCTTC. This sequence encodes CASSFQAREQFF. The V gene is TRBV5-6, the J gene TRBJ2-1; D remains unclear. The ends were cut back, 2 bases at V and 10 bases at J, with 10 bases in the middle. CDR3 length: 12 amino acids. From germline, CDR1 is SGHDT and CDR2 YYEEEE. Using reference TRBV5-6 and TRBJ2-1 for the parts outside the CDR3, the full variable domain is DAGVTQSPTHLIKTRGQQVTLRCSPKSGHDTVSWYQQALGQGPQFIFQYYEEEERQRGNFPDRFSGHQFPNYSSELNVNALLLGDSALYLCASSFQAREQFFGPGTRLTVL.

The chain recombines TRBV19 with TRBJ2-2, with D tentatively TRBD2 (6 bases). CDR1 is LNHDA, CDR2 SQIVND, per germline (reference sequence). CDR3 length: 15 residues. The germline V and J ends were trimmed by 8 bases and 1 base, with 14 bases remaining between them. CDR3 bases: TGTGCCAGTTCCTGGGGGGAACTGAACACCGGGGAGCTGTTTTTT. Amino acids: CASSWGELNTGELFF.

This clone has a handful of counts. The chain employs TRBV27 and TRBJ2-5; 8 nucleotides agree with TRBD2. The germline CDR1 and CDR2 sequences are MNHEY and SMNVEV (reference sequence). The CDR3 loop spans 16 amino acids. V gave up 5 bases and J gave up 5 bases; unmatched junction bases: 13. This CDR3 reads CASSGREAGEGETQYF. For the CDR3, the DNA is TGTGCCAGCAGTGGTAGGGAAGCGGGAGAGGGTGAGACCCAGTACTTC.

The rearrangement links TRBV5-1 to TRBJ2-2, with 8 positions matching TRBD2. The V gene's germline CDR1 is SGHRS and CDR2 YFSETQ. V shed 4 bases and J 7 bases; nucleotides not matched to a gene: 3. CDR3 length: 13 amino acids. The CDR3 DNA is TGCGCCAGCAGCCAGGCGGGGGGCGGGGAGCTGTTTTTT. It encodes CASSQAGGGELFF.

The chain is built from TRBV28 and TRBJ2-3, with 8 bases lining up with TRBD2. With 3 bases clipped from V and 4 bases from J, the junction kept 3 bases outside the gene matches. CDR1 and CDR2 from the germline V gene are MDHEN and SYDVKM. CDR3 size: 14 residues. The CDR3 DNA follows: TGTGCCAGCAGTTTGGGCGGGAGGCCAGATACGCAGTATTTT. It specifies CASSLGGRPDTQYF.

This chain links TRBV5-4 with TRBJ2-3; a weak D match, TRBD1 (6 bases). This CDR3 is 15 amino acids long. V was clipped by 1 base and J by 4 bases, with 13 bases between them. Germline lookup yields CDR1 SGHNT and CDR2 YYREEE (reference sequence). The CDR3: CASSLRTARADTQYF. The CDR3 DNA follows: TGTGCCAGCAGCTTGAGGACAGCCCGCGCAGATACGCAGTATTTT.

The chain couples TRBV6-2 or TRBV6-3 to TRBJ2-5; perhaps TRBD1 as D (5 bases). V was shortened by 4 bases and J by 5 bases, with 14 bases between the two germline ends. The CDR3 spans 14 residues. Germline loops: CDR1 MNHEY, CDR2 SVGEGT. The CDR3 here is CASSSSRETETQYF. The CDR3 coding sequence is TGTGCCAGCAGTTCCTCCAGGGAAACGGAGACCCAGTACTTC.

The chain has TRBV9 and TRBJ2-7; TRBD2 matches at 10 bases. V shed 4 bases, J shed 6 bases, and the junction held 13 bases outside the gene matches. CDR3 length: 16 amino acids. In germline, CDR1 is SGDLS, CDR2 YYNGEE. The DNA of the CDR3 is TGTGCCAGCAGCTCAACGGAAGCGGGAGGGCCTAGCGAGCAGTACTTC. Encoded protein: CASSSTEAGGPSEQYF. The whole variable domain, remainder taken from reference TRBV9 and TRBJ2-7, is DSGVTQTPKHLITATGQRVTLRCSPRSGDLSVYWYQQSLDQGLQFLIQYYNGEERAKGNILERFSAQQFPDLHSELNLSSLELGDSALYFCASSSTEAGGPSEQYFGPGTRLTVT.

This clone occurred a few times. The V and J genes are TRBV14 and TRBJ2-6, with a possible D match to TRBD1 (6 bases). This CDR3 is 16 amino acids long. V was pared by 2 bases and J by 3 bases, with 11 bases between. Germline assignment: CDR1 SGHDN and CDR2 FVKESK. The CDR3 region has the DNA TGTGCCAGCAGCCAAATGCAGGGGAGTGGGGCCAACGTCCTGACTTTC. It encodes CASSQMQGSGANVLTF.

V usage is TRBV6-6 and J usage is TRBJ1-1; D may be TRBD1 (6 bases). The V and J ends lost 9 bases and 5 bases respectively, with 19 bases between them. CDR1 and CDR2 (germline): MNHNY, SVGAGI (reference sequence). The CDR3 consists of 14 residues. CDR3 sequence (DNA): TGTGCCAGTAAGTTACAGGGAGGGGAAACTGAAGCTTTCTTT. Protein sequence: CASKLQGGETEAFF.

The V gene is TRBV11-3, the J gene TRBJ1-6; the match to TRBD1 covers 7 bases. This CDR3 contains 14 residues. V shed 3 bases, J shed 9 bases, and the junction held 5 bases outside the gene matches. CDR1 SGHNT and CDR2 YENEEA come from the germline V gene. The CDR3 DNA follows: TGTGCCAGCAGCTTGACAGGGCGGGCTTCACCCCTCCACTTT. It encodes CASSLTGRASPLHF.

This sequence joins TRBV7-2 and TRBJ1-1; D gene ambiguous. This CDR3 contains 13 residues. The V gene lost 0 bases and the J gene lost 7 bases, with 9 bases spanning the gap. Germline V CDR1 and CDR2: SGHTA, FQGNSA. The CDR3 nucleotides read TGTGCCAGCAGCTTAGCGTGGGGAGATGAAGCTTTCTTT. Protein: CASSLAWGDEAFF.

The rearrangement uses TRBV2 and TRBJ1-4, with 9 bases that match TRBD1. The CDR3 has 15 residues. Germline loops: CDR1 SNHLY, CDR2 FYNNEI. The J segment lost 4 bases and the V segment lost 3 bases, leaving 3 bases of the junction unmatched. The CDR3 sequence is CASSDADRGNEKLFF. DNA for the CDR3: TGTGCCAGCAGTGATGCGGACAGGGGTAATGAAAAACTGTTTTTT.

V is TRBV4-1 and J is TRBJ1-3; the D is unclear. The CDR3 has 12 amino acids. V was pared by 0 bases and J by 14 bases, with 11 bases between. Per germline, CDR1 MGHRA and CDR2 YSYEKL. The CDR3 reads CASSQDMGPLYF. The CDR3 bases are TGCGCCAGCAGCCAAGATATGGGCCCACTATATTTT.

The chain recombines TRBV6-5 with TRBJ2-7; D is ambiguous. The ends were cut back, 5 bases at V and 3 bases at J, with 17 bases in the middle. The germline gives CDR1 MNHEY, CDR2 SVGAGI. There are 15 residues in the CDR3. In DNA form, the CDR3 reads TGTGCCAGCAGTACCCTCCAGCGAGTTAACTACGAGCAGTACTTC. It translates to CASSTLQRVNYEQYF.

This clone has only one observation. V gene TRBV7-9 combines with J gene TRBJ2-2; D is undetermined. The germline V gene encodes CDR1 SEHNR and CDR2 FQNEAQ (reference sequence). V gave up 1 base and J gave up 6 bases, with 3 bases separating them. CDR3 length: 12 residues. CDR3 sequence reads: CASSLGPGELFF. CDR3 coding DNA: TGTGCCAGCAGCTTAGGGCCCGGGGAGCTGTTTTTT.

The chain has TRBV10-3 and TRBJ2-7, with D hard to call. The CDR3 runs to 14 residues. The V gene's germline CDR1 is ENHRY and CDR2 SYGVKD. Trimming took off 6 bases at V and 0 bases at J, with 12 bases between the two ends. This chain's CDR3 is CAIRPNEASYEQYF. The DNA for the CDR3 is TGTGCCATCAGACCCAACGAGGCCTCCTACGAGCAGTACTTC.